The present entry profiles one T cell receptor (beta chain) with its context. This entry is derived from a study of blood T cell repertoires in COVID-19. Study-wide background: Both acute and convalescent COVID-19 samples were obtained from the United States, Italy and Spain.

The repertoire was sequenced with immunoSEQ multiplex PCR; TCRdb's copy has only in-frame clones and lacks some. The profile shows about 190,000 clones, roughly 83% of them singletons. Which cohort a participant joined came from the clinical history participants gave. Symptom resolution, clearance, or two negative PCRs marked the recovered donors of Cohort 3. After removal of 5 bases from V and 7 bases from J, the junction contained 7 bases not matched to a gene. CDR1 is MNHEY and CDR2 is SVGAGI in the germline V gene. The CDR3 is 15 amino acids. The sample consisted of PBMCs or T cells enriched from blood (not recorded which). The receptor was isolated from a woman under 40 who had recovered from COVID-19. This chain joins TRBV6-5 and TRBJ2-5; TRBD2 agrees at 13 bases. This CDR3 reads CASSRTSGGGVTQYF. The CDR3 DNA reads TGTGCCAGCAGTCGGACTAGCGGGGGCGGTGTGACCCAGTACTTC.